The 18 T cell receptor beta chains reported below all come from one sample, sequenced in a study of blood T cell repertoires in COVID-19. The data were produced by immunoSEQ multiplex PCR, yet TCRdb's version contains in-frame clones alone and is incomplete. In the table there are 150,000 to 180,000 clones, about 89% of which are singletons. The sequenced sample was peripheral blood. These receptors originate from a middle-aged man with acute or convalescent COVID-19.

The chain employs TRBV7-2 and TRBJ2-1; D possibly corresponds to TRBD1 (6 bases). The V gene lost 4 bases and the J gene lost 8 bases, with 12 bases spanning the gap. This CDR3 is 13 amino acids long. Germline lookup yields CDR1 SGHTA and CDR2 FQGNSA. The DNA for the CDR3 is TGTGCCAGCAGCTCACTCAGGGGCGATGAGCAGTTCTTC. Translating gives CASSSLRGDEQFF.

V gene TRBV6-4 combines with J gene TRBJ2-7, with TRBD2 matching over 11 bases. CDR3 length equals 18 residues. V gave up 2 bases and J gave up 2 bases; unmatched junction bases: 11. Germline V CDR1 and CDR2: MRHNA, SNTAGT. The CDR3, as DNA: TGTGCCAGCAGTGACACTCTAGCGGGGGGCCTTATTACCTACGAGCAGTACGTC. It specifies CASSDTLAGGLITYEQYV.

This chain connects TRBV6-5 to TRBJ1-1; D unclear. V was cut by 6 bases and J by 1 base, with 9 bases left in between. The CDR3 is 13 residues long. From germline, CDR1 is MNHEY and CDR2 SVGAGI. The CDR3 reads CASRNTRNTEAFF. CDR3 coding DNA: TGTGCCAGCAGGAATACAAGGAACACTGAAGCTTTCTTT.

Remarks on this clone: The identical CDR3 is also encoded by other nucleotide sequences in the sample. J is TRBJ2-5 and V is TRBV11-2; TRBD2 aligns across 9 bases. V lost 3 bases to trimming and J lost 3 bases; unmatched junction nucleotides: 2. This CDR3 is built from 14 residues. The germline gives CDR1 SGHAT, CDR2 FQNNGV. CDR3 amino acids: CASSLRGGKETQYF. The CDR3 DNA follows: TGTGCCAGCAGCTTGCGGGGGGGGAAAGAGACCCAGTACTTC.

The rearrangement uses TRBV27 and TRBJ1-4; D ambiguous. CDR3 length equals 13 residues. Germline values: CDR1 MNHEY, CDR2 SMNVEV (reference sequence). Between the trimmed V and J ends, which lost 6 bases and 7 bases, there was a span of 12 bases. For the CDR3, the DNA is TGTGCCAGCAGCACCCCGCGGGCTGAAAAACTGTTTTTT. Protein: CASSTPRAEKLFF. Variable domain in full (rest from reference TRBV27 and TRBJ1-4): EAQVTQNPRYLITVTGKKLTVTCSQNMNHEYMSWYRQDPGLGLRQIYYSMNVEVTDKGDVPEGYKVSRKEKRNFPLILESPSPNQTSLYFCASSTPRAEKLFFGSGTQLSVL.

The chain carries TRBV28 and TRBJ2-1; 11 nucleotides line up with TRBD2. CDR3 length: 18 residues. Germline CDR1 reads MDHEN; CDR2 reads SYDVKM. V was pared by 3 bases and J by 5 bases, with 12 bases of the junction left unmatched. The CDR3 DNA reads TGTGCCAGCAGTTTTATTAGCGGGGGGGAATCTTACCACAATGAGCAGTTCTTC. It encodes CASSFISGGESYHNEQFF.

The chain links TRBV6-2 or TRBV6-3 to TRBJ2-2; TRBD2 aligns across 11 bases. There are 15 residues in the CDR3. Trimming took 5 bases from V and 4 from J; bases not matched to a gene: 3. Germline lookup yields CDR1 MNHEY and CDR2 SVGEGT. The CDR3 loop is CASSDGTSGTGELFF. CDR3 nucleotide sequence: TGTGCCAGCAGTGACGGGACTAGCGGCACCGGGGAGCTGTTTTTT.

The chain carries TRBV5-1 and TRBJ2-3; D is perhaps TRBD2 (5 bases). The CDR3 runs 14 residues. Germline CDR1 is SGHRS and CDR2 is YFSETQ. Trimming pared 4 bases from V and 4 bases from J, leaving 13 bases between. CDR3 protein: CASSPGNRPDTQYF. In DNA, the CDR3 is TGCGCCAGCAGCCCGGGGAACCGCCCAGATACGCAGTATTTT.

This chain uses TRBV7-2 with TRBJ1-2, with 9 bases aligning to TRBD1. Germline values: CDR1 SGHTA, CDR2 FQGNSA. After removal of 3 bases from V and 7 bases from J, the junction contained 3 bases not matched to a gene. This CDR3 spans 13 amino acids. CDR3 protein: CASSLDRGSGYTF. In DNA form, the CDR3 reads TGTGCCAGCAGCTTGGACAGGGGATCTGGCTACACCTTC.

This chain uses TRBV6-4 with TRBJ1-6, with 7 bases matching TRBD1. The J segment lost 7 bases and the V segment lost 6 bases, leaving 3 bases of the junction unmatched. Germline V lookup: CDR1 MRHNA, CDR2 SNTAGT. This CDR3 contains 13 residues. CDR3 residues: CASSQTGNSPLHF. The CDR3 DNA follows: TGTGCCAGCAGCCAGACAGGGAATTCACCCCTCCACTTT.

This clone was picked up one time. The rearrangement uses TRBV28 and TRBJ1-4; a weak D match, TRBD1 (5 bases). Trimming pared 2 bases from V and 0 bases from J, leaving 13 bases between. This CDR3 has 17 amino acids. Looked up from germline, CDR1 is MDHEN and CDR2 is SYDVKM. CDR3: CASSLGGDSSTNEKLFF. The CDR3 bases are TGTGCCAGCAGTTTAGGGGGGGACTCCTCAACTAATGAAAAACTGTTTTTT.

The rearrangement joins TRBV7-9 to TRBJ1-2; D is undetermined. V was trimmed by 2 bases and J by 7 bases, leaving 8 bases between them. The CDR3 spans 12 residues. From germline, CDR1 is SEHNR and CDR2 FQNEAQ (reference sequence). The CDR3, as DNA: TGTGCCAGCAGCTTAATCGTTATTGGCTACACCTTC. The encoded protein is CASSLIVIGYTF.

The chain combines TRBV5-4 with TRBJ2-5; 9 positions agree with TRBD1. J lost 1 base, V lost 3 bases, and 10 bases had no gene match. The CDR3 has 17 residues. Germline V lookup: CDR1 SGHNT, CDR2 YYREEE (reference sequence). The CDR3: CASSSMPGTGSQETQYF. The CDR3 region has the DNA TGTGCCAGCAGCTCGATGCCCGGGACAGGGAGCCAAGAGACCCAGTACTTC.

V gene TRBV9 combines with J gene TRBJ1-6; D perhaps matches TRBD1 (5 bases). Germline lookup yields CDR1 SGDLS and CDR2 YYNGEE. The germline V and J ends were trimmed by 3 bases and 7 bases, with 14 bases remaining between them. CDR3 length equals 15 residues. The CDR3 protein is CASSGWGDRNSPLHF. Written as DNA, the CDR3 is TGTGCCAGCAGCGGGTGGGGGGATCGCAATTCACCCCTCCACTTT.

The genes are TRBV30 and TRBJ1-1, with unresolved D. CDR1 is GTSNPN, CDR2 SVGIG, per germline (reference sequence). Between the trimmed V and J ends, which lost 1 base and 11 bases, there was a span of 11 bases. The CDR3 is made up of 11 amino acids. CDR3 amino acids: CAWSGPSGAFF. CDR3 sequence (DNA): TGTGCCTGGAGTGGACCTAGCGGGGCTTTCTTT.

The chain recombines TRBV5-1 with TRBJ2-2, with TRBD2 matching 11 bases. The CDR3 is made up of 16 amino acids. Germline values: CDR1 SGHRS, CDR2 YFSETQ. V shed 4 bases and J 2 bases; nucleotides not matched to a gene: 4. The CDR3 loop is CASSPTSGVNTGELFF. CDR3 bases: TGCGCCAGCAGCCCGACTAGCGGGGTAAACACCGGGGAGCTGTTTTTT.

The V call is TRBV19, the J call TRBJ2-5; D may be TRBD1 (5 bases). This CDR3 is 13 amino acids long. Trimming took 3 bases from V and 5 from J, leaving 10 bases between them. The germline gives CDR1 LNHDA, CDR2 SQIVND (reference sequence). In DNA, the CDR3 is TGTGCCAGTAGTATGCAGGGTTCTGAGACCCAGTACTTC. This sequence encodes CASSMQGSETQYF.

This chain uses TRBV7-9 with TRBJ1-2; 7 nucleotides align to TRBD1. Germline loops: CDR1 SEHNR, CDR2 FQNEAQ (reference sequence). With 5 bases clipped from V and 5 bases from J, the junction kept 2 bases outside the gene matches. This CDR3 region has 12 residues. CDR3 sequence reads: CASSTTGYGYTF. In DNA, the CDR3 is TGTGCCAGCAGCACGACAGGGTATGGCTACACCTTC.